These T cell receptor beta chains were read from a single sample in a study of cytomegalovirus exposure and HLA in healthy donors. Produced via immunoSEQ multiplex PCR; TCRdb's table is partial and in-frame only. The data contain more than 150,000 clones, under 80% of them singletons. Sequences were obtained from PBMCs. These receptors were obtained from a woman aged 25 to 39 in good health and CMV-seropositive. CDR3s include the opening cysteine and the closing phenylalanine or tryptophan. Only some rows state a clone size, as once, few, many or a class for expanded clones.

J	V	size	CDR3
TRBJ1-6	TRBV11-2	.	CASSLPREDSPLHF
TRBJ2-5	TRBV7-2	few	CASSFRLAGGRLETQYF
TRBJ2-1	TRBV9	.	CASSVTLNEQFF
TRBJ2-7	TRBV10-3	.	CAISRSTGDAGRYEQYF
TRBJ1-6	TRBV19	.	CASTTGVPNSPLHF
TRBJ2-6	TRBV18	.	CASSASTGVISGANVLTF
TRBJ1-1	TRBV7-9	.	CASSSVIEAFF
TRBJ2-7	TRBV5-4	.	CASSLGSGGAYEQYF
TRBJ2-6	TRBV6-5	few	CASSYDSSGANVLTF
TRBJ1-2	TRBV4-3	.	CASSPSMGAYGYTF
TRBJ2-7	TRBV19	.	CASSIRQGAIYEQYF
TRBJ2-7	TRBV7-2	.	CASSGGITYEQYF
TRBJ1-4	TRBV7-2	.	CASGEQANEKLFF
TRBJ2-7	TRBV19	.	CASSIGAYSSYEQYF
TRBJ1-5	TRBV28	.	CASSHPSPGGYHQPQHF
TRBJ2-3	TRBV5-1	.	CASSLELAGAASTDTQYF
TRBJ2-5	TRBV4-1	.	CASSQVGSGGAEETQYF
TRBJ2-7	TRBV30	.	CAWSLTGGVSSYEQYF
TRBJ1-1	TRBV28	once	CASTRGGSNTEAFF
TRBJ2-7	TRBV5-4	.	CASSLRTGSSYEQYF
TRBJ2-7	TRBV6-5	.	CASSPPGLGYEQYF
TRBJ2-7	TRBV10-3	.	CAISESPVEEQYF
TRBJ1-3	TRBV28	.	CASSSAGGETNTIYF
TRBJ1-2	TRBV10-3	.	CAIRVTLTRGADGYTF
TRBJ1-2	TRBV18	once	CASSPPITGNGYTF
TRBJ2-1	TRBV7-2	.	CASSPYSTGEVLEQFF
TRBJ2-3	TRBV19	.	CASSLSGSYTDTQYF
TRBJ2-7	TRBV18	.	CASSPRILAGLYEQYF
TRBJ2-5	TRBV6-5	few	CASRTSGGHQETQYF
TRBJ1-1	TRBV5-4	.	CASRPGTGTHTEAFF
TRBJ2-3	TRBV7-8	.	CASSSPKRGGPPDTQYF
TRBJ2-5	TRBV9	.	CASSVGGVTQETQYF
TRBJ2-1	TRBV19	.	CASSRSGTSFEQFF
TRBJ1-3	TRBV15	.	CATSRQRFSGNTIYF
TRBJ2-7	TRBV5-4	.	CASSTWGGWAEQYF
TRBJ1-3	TRBV18	.	CASATGTGVGNTIYF
TRBJ1-4	TRBV4-1	.	CASSQDEDSSNEKLFF
TRBJ1-6	TRBV18	.	CASSPGAGRNSPLHF
TRBJ1-1	TRBV4-1	few	CASSQPDRNTEAFF
TRBJ1-4	TRBV11-2	.	CASSWAGREKLFF
.	TRBV6-1	.	CASSLQGLDEQYF